Each of the 24 T cell receptor beta chains below was sequenced from the same sample in a study of blood T cell repertoires in COVID-19. The data were produced by immunoSEQ multiplex PCR, yet TCRdb's version contains in-frame clones alone and is incomplete. The sample carries about 180,000 clones, less than 90% recorded once. The sample consisted of peripheral blood. The receptors were sampled from a woman aged 70 to 79 with COVID-19, enrolled during active disease.

The V call is TRBV9, the J call TRBJ2-7; perhaps TRBD2 as D (5 bases). Trimming stripped 0 bases from V and 2 bases from J, with 9 bases between. Germline V gene lookup returns CDR1 SGDLS and CDR2 YYNGEE. The CDR3 contains 14 residues. The CDR3, as DNA: TGTGCCAGCAGCGTAGGGGCGACTACCTACGAGCAGTACTTC. Translated: CASSVGATTYEQYF.

The chain couples TRBV7-9 to TRBJ2-3; TRBD2 agrees at 12 bases. Looked up from germline, CDR1 is SEHNR and CDR2 is FQNEAQ (reference sequence). V lost 5 bases, J lost 3 bases, and 6 bases stayed unmatched. There are 16 residues in the CDR3. CDR3 nucleotides: TGTGCCAGCAGCCCTAGCGGGAGGGCCAGGACAGATACGCAGTATTTT. It yields the protein CASSPSGRARTDTQYF. The variable domain in full, with the rest retrieved from reference TRBV7-9 and TRBJ2-3, is DTGVSQNPRHKITKRGQNVTFRCDPISEHNRLYWYRQTLGQGPEFLTYFQNEAQLEKSRLLSDRFSAERPKGSFSTLEIQRTEQGDSAMYLCASSPSGRARTDTQYFGPGTRLTVL.

The chain couples TRBV9 to TRBJ2-3; 8 positions match TRBD1. V lost 2 bases, J lost 5 bases, and 1 base stayed unmatched. The CDR3 is made up of 13 amino acids. The germline V gene encodes CDR1 SGDLS and CDR2 YYNGEE. The CDR3 region is CASSVDRGDTQYF. The CDR3 DNA reads as TGTGCCAGCAGCGTTGACAGGGGAGATACGCAGTATTTT.

The chain employs TRBV5-4 and TRBJ2-3; 11 positions agree with TRBD2. The CDR3 sequence is 16 residues long. V was clipped by 0 bases and J by 3 bases; unmatched bases: 3. CDR1 is SGHNT, CDR2 YYREEE, per germline (reference sequence). CDR3 sequence: CASSLEASGRTDTQYF. In nucleotides, the CDR3 is TGTGCCAGCAGCTTGGAGGCTAGCGGGAGGACAGATACGCAGTATTTT.

The genes are TRBV10-3 and TRBJ1-2; 9 bases line up with TRBD1. V shed 3 bases, J shed 8 bases, and the junction held 10 bases outside the gene matches. The germline gives CDR1 ENHRY, CDR2 SYGVKD. CDR3 length: 15 amino acids. CDR3 in amino acids: CAISDFDRGNEGYTF. CDR3 DNA: TGTGCCATCAGTGATTTCGACAGGGGGAATGAAGGCTACACCTTC.

J is TRBJ1-1 and V is TRBV6-2 or TRBV6-3; a weak D match, TRBD1 (5 bases). The V gene lost 0 bases and the J gene lost 1 base, with 21 bases spanning the gap. CDR3 length equals 19 residues. Germline CDR1 MNHEY, CDR2 SVGEGT. The chain's CDR3 is CASSYSNRMAPTANTEAFF. DNA of the CDR3: TGTGCCAGCAGTTACTCGAACAGAATGGCCCCGACAGCGAACACTGAAGCTTTCTTT.

The chain combines TRBV5-4 with TRBJ1-3, with D possibly matching TRBD1 (6 bases). V dropped 4 bases and J dropped 0 bases, with 17 bases sitting between them. CDR1 and CDR2 from the germline V gene are SGHNT and YYREEE (reference sequence). The CDR3 spans 17 residues. CDR3 nucleotides: TGTGCCAGCAGCCGGATCGGGGGGGCCTTCTCTGGAAACACCATATATTTT. This gives the protein CASSRIGGAFSGNTIYF.

The chain uses TRBV5-4 and TRBJ2-3, with 11 bases matching TRBD2. The trim removed 6 bases at V and 3 bases at J, leaving 12 bases unmatched. The CDR3 covers 17 residues. Per the germline V gene, CDR1 is SGHNT and CDR2 is YYREEE (reference sequence). Here the CDR3 DNA reads TGTGCCAGCACCCCTAGTGTAGCGGGAGGGGTAACAGATACGCAGTATTTT. Its protein is CASTPSVAGGVTDTQYF.

The rearrangement links TRBV10-1 to TRBJ2-7; a weak D match, TRBD2 (6 bases). Trimming stripped 2 bases from V and 6 bases from J, with 11 bases between. Per germline, CDR1 WNHNN and CDR2 SYGVQD (reference sequence). The CDR3 loop spans 13 amino acids. For the CDR3, the DNA is TGCGCCAGCAGTGAGGGAGGGAGTCCCGAGCAGTACTTC. Residues: CASSEGGSPEQYF.

V gene TRBV19 combines with J gene TRBJ1-2; D is undetermined. Germline V gene sequence: CDR1 LNHDA, CDR2 SQIVND (reference sequence). The CDR3 is 13 residues long. Trimming removed 3 bases at V and 6 bases at J, with 11 bases between. CDR3 coding DNA: TGTGCCAGTAGTATCCGCCGAGGAGATGGCTACACCTTC. This codes for CASSIRRGDGYTF.

This clone has a handful of counts. The rearrangement joins TRBV5-1 to TRBJ2-1; 7 nucleotides agree with TRBD2. CDR1 and CDR2 (germline): SGHRS, YFSETQ. V lost 0 bases to trimming and J lost 5 bases; unmatched junction nucleotides: 5. The CDR3 contains 15 residues. The CDR3 coding sequence is TGCGCCAGCAGCTTGGGAGCGGGACGCAACAATGAGCAGTTCTTC. It encodes CASSLGAGRNNEQFF.

The rearrangement uses TRBV6-5 and TRBJ2-3, with TRBD1 matching 7 bases. The V gene's germline CDR1 is MNHEY and CDR2 SVGAGI. This CDR3 is built from 15 residues. The junction had 8 bases not matched to a gene; V was cut back by 0 bases and J by 8 bases. CDR3 sequence: CASSYSTQGEGTQYF. The CDR3 bases are TGTGCCAGCAGTTACTCGACGCAGGGGGAAGGTACGCAGTATTTT.

The chain links TRBV7-2 to TRBJ1-3; D is uncertain. Per germline, CDR1 SGHTA and CDR2 FQGNSA. Trimming shortened V by 0 bases and J by 0 bases, and 9 bases separated the two germline ends. The CDR3 consists of 16 residues. CDR3 region: CASSLASVYSGNTIYF. The DNA for the CDR3 is TGTGCCAGCAGCTTAGCGTCGGTCTACTCTGGAAACACCATATATTTT.

The chain joins TRBV11-2 to TRBJ2-3; 7 nucleotides line up with TRBD2. The CDR3 runs to 14 residues. The J segment lost 1 base and the V segment lost 2 bases, leaving 0 bases of the junction unmatched. CDR1 and CDR2 (germline): SGHAT, FQNNGV. The CDR3 bases are TGTGCCAGCAGCTTAACTAGCGGCACAGATACGCAGTATTTT. This gives the protein CASSLTSGTDTQYF.

The chain is built from TRBV14 and TRBJ2-1; D remains unclear. V lost 1 base and J 4 bases, leaving 5 bases between the germline ends. The germline CDR1 and CDR2 sequences are SGHDN and FVKESK. CDR3 length equals 13 residues. The CDR3 sequence: CASSQGLYNEQFF. The CDR3, as DNA: TGTGCCAGCAGCCAAGGTTTATACAATGAGCAGTTCTTC.

This chain uses TRBV20-1 with TRBJ2-3; tentative D call: TRBD1 (6 bases). The CDR3 loop spans 15 amino acids. Germline lookup yields CDR1 DFQATT and CDR2 SNEGSKA (reference sequence). With 3 bases removed from V and 0 bases from J, the gap between germline ends came to 13 bases. The CDR3, as DNA: TGCAGTGCTAGTAGGGGGTCTTCTAGCACAGATACGCAGTATTTT. This sequence encodes CSASRGSSSTDTQYF.

V and J are TRBV3-1 (or the pseudogene TRBV3-2) and TRBJ2-3; 10 positions agree with TRBD2. Germline CDR1 reads LGHDT; CDR2 reads YNNKEL (reference sequence). The CDR3 sequence is 16 residues long. V shed 3 bases and J 0 bases; nucleotides not matched to a gene: 3. The DNA of the CDR3 is TGTGCCAGCAGCCACGGAGCGGGAGGGAGCACAGATACGCAGTATTTT. This encodes CASSHGAGGSTDTQYF.

The chain joins TRBV19 to TRBJ1-3, with 10 nucleotides matching TRBD1. The CDR3 has 16 amino acids. Germline V lookup: CDR1 LNHDA, CDR2 SQIVND (reference sequence). V gave up 0 bases and J gave up 10 bases; unmatched junction bases: 9. CDR3 bases: TGTGCCAGTAGTATAGAGTCCCGGGACAGGGGATCTACCATATATTTT. Residues: CASSIESRDRGSTIYF. Full variable domain (outside the CDR3, taken from reference TRBV19 and TRBJ1-3): DGGITQSPKYLFRKEGQNVTLSCEQNLNHDAMYWYRQDPGQGLRLIYYSQIVNDFQKGDIAEGYSVSREKKESFPLTVTSAQKNPTAFYLCASSIESRDRGSTIYFGEGSWLTVV.

The genes are TRBV5-1 and TRBJ1-6, with 9 bases identical to TRBD1. J lost 6 bases, V lost 5 bases, and 15 bases had no gene match. There are 18 residues in the CDR3. Germline V gene data show CDR1 as SGHRS and CDR2 as YFSETQ. DNA of the CDR3: TGCGCCAGCAGTCTGACCCACTCTACAGGGGGCAGTAATTCACCCCTCCACTTT. It codes for CASSLTHSTGGSNSPLHF.

The rearrangement links TRBV6-2 or TRBV6-3 to TRBJ2-7; 12 nucleotides agree with TRBD2. Germline CDR1 is MNHEY and CDR2 is SVGEGT. After removal of 0 bases from V and 1 base from J, the junction contained 4 bases not matched to a gene. This CDR3 has 17 amino acids. CDR3 residues: CASSYSRTSGISYEQYF. The CDR3 DNA reads as TGTGCCAGCAGTTACTCGAGGACTAGCGGGATATCCTACGAGCAGTACTTC.

This clone showed up just once. The chain recombines TRBV5-4 with TRBJ2-5, with 14 bases lining up with TRBD2. With V trimmed by 5 bases and J by 4 bases, 4 bases remained unmatched. The germline V gene encodes CDR1 SGHNT and CDR2 YYREEE (reference sequence). The CDR3 runs 15 residues. For the CDR3, the DNA is TGTGCCAGCAGGGAAGGACTAGCGGGAGGAGAGACCCAGTACTTC. This translates into CASREGLAGGETQYF.

The V call is TRBV5-1, the J call TRBJ2-1; D not resolved. The V and J ends lost 0 bases and 8 bases respectively, with 18 bases between them. This CDR3 contains 16 residues. Germline CDR1 reads SGHRS; CDR2 reads YFSETQ. Here the CDR3 DNA reads TGCGCCAGCAGCTTGGGCGGCGGCTTCCTGACGGATGAGCAGTTCTTC. Translated, it gives CASSLGGGFLTDEQFF.

This chain joins TRBV11-2 and TRBJ2-7; 7 bases align to TRBD2. CDR1 is SGHAT and CDR2 is FQNNGV in the germline V gene. Unmatched junction bases numbered 8, after V lost 0 bases and J lost 3 bases. The CDR3 runs 16 residues. The CDR3 region has the DNA TGTGCCAGCAGCTTAGACCTTCCGGGGGGAGGCTACGAGCAGTACTTC. It specifies CASSLDLPGGGYEQYF.

CDR3 DNA: TGTGCCAGCAGCCAATTTAGGCTGAATAAAGGTGGGCGGGACTCGGGGTACTTC. Translated, it gives CASSQFRLNKGGRDSGYF. The rearrangement joins TRBV3-1 (or the pseudogene TRBV3-2) to TRBJ2-7; TRBD2 is a possible D gene (6 bases). Germline V CDR1 and CDR2: LGHDT, YNNKEL (reference sequence). V dropped 2 bases and J dropped 12 bases, with 32 bases sitting between them. CDR3 length: 18 amino acids.